These 18 T cell receptor beta chains came from one sample sequenced in a study of blood T cell repertoires in COVID-19. The assay was immunoSEQ multiplex PCR, and TCRdb's table has in-frame clones only and misses some. The sample includes roughly 290,000 clones, around 87% of them seen just once. Source material: peripheral blood. These receptors all stem from a woman in her fifties or sixties who had recovered from COVID-19.

V gene TRBV2 combines with J gene TRBJ2-7; D not resolved. Germline-derived CDR1 and CDR2 are SNHLY and FYNNEI. V lost 1 base and J lost 4, with 11 bases in between. The CDR3 has 14 amino acids. Here the CDR3 reads CASSEGAPAYEQYF. The CDR3 nucleotides read TGTGCCAGCAGTGAAGGGGCCCCTGCTTACGAGCAGTACTTC.

The rearrangement joins TRBV30 to TRBJ2-5; tentatively, D is TRBD2 (5 bases). The CDR3 runs to 12 residues. V was cut by 2 bases and J by 6 bases, with 10 bases left in between. Germline loops: CDR1 GTSNPN, CDR2 SVGIG (reference sequence). The CDR3 nucleotides are TGTGCCTGGAGTTACGGGGAACAGACCCAGTACTTC. Protein: CAWSYGEQTQYF.

The chain is built from TRBV5-1 and TRBJ2-5; 8 bases are shared with TRBD1. CDR1 and CDR2 (germline): SGHRS, YFSETQ. With 3 bases clipped from V and 5 bases from J, the junction kept 6 bases outside the gene matches. The CDR3 spans 14 residues. The CDR3 loop is CASSSDREGETQYF. The CDR3 nucleotides read TGCGCCAGCAGCTCGGACAGGGAAGGGGAGACCCAGTACTTC.

This rearrangement joins TRBV6-6 to TRBJ1-4, with TRBD1 matching 7 bases. This CDR3 contains 14 residues. The junction had 12 bases not matched to a gene; V was cut back by 6 bases and J by 11 bases. Germline CDR1 and CDR2: MNHNY and SVGAGI (reference sequence). The chain's CDR3 is CASSPGGGDPKLFF. The CDR3 nucleotides are TGTGCCAGCAGCCCGGGAGGGGGCGATCCGAAACTGTTTTTT.

The chain couples TRBV4-1 to TRBJ1-3; tentatively, D is TRBD1 (5 bases). The V and J ends lost 1 base and 0 bases respectively, with 10 bases between them. CDR1 is MGHRA and CDR2 is YSYEKL in the germline V gene. The CDR3 runs 16 residues. This chain's CDR3 is CASSQVGPISGNTIYF. The CDR3 DNA reads as TGCGCCAGCAGCCAAGTGGGGCCGATCTCTGGAAACACCATATATTTT.

The chain recombines TRBV7-8 with TRBJ2-1, with 10 bases lining up with TRBD2. Trimming cost V 5 bases and J 4 bases; bases outside gene matches: 5. CDR3 length equals 15 residues. Germline V CDR1 and CDR2: SGHVS, FQNEAQ. The CDR3 reads CASSIGLADYNEQFF. CDR3 DNA sequence: TGTGCCAGCAGCATCGGACTAGCGGATTACAATGAGCAGTTCTTC.

The rearrangement links TRBV30 to TRBJ1-3, with 9 bases lining up with TRBD1. V gave up 5 bases and J gave up 2 bases; unmatched junction bases: 1. This CDR3 has 13 amino acids. The germline gives CDR1 GTSNPN, CDR2 SVGIG (reference sequence). The CDR3 spells CAWGTGTGNTIYF. DNA of the CDR3: TGTGCCTGGGGGACAGGGACTGGAAACACCATATATTTT.

The rearrangement links TRBV11-2 to TRBJ1-3, with a possible D match to TRBD1 (6 bases). V lost 5 bases and J lost 0, with 11 bases in between. CDR1 and CDR2 (germline): SGHAT, FQNNGV. CDR3 size: 15 residues. Here the CDR3 reads CASSEQGHSGNTIYF. The DNA of the CDR3 is TGTGCCAGCAGCGAACAGGGTCACTCTGGAAACACCATATATTTT.

The J gene is TRBJ1-1, the V gene TRBV12-3 or TRBV12-4; a possible D gene is TRBD1 (6 bases). The V end was cut by 6 bases, the J end by 10 bases, with 15 bases between. CDR3 size: 12 residues. CDR3 in amino acids: CASSATGSGAFF. The DNA for the CDR3 is TGTGCCAGCAGCGCAACAGGGTCCGGAGCTTTCTTT.

The rearrangement uses TRBV5-1 and TRBJ1-5; a possible D gene is TRBD1 (5 bases). This CDR3 is built from 17 residues. V was trimmed by 4 bases and J by 0 bases, leaving 17 bases between them. From germline, CDR1 is SGHRS and CDR2 YFSETQ. The CDR3 spells CASSPGSGGYSNQPQHF. The DNA of the CDR3 is TGCGCCAGCAGCCCTGGCAGCGGGGGATATAGCAATCAGCCCCAGCATTTT.

Only one count was recorded for this clone. This sequence joins TRBV3-1 (or the pseudogene TRBV3-2) and TRBJ2-7, with D uncertain. Germline-derived CDR1 and CDR2 are LGHDT and YNNKEL (reference sequence). V was trimmed by 4 bases and J by 3 bases, leaving 10 bases between them. The CDR3 is 13 residues long. Here the CDR3 reads CASSLRGVYEQYF. CDR3 sequence (DNA): TGTGCCAGCAGCCTGAGAGGCGTCTACGAGCAGTACTTC.

CDR3 protein: CASSHLAGGLTDTQYF. In DNA, the CDR3 is TGTGCCAGCAGTCATCTAGCGGGGGGACTCACAGATACGCAGTATTTT. The J gene is TRBJ2-3, the V gene TRBV11-2; TRBD2 matches at 11 bases. This CDR3 has 16 residues. The germline CDR1 and CDR2 sequences are SGHAT and FQNNGV. The V gene end was trimmed by 6 bases and the J gene end by 2 bases; junction bases not matched to a gene: 7. The complete variable domain, with remaining parts taken from reference TRBV11-2 and TRBJ2-3, reads EAGVAQSPRYKIIEKRQSVAFWCNPISGHATLYWYQQILGQGPKLLIQFQNNGVVDDSQLPKDRFSAERLKGVDSTLKIQPAKLEDSAVYLCASSHLAGGLTDTQYFGPGTRLTVL.

The chain couples TRBV10-3 to TRBJ2-3; 9 bases are shared with TRBD2. Looked up from germline, CDR1 is ENHRY and CDR2 is SYGVKD. The CDR3 covers 15 residues. V lost 8 bases and J lost 3; bases outside the gene matches: 9. The CDR3 sequence: CAIHAGGLATDTQYF. The CDR3, as DNA: TGTGCCATCCATGCAGGGGGACTAGCTACAGATACGCAGTATTTT.

V usage is TRBV2 and J usage is TRBJ1-5, with unresolved D. Per the germline V gene, CDR1 is SNHLY and CDR2 is FYNNEI. V was clipped by 3 bases and J by 4 bases, with 13 bases between them. This CDR3 spans 15 amino acids. The CDR3 sequence is CASSEGGPANQPQHF. CDR3 bases: TGTGCCAGCAGTGAGGGAGGCCCGGCGAATCAGCCCCAGCATTTT.

This chain joins TRBV29-1 and TRBJ1-1; weak D call: TRBD1 (5 bases). Deletions cut 4 bases from V and 3 bases from J, with 12 bases between. The CDR3 is made up of 13 amino acids. Per the germline V gene, CDR1 is SQVTM and CDR2 is ANQGSEA. The CDR3 sequence: CSVVVWGDTEAFF. The CDR3 nucleotides read TGCAGCGTTGTCGTGTGGGGGGACACTGAAGCTTTCTTT.

The chain recombines TRBV6-5 with TRBJ1-3, with D perhaps TRBD1 (6 bases). Trimming pared 6 bases from V and 4 bases from J, leaving 10 bases between. Germline-derived CDR1 and CDR2 are MNHEY and SVGAGI. The CDR3 covers 13 residues. CDR3 residues: CASRGTSGNTIYF. CDR3 nucleotides: TGTGCCAGCAGGGGGACATCCGGAAACACCATATATTTT.

The chain recombines TRBV4-3 with TRBJ2-3; a weak D match, TRBD2 (5 bases). The CDR3 is 19 residues long. Looked up from germline, CDR1 is LGHNA and CDR2 is YSLEER. Trimming removed 0 bases from V and 0 bases from J, with 19 bases in between. The chain's CDR3 is CASSQDRRAGTSSTDTQYF. In DNA, the CDR3 is TGCGCCAGCAGCCAAGATCGTCGGGCGGGCACCTCTAGCACAGATACGCAGTATTTT.

The V gene is TRBV18, the J gene TRBJ1-5, with D perhaps TRBD1 (6 bases). This CDR3 comprises 16 residues. Trimming cost V 6 bases and J 2 bases, with 17 bases left between them. Germline loops: CDR1 KGHSH, CDR2 LQKENI. CDR3 amino acids: CASSPTGTRGNQPQHF. CDR3 DNA: TGTGCCAGCTCTCCAACCGGGACACGAGGCAATCAGCCCCAGCATTTT. Drawing the rest from reference TRBV18 and TRBJ1-5, the complete variable domain is NAGVMQNPRHLVRRRGQEARLRCSPMKGHSHVYWYRQLPEEGLKFMVYLQKENIIDESGMPKERFSAEFPKEGPSILRIQQVVRGDSAAYFCASSPTGTRGNQPQHFGDGTRLSIL.